Below are 16 T cell receptor beta chains sequenced from a single sample in a study of human T cells and chemical hapten exposure. Time point in this sample: patch test 2, 6 weeks after DPC sensitization. Indicated treatment: therapeutic diphenylcyclopropenone sensitization with weekly scalp DPC. MiXCR, applied by TCRdb to the RACE reads, yields one record per CDR3 protein. The profile shows around 130,000 distinct CDR3 sequences, about 12% of them singletons. The source was whole blood, collected in connection with sensitization to the hapten diphenylcyclopropenone (DPC). The receptor source for this set is a woman aged 45-65 years with alopecia areata. Some clones in this sample may be carry-over from other donors' samples.

About this clonotype: One end of the junction fails to match germline, which may point to a read error. J is TRBJ2-1 and V is TRBV6-6; D unclear. There are 12 residues in the CDR3. Germline V gives CDR1 MNHNY, CDR2 SVGAGI (reference sequence). CDR3 nucleotide sequence: TGTGCCAGCAGCCCGGCGTACAGTGAGCAGTTCTTC. It codes for CASSPAYSEQFF.

This clonotype was seen only a few times. The CDR3 DNA follows: TGTGCCAGCTCCCCCGGGCGGTACTATGGCTACACCTTC. Translating it yields CASSPGRYYGYTF. V and J are TRBV18 and TRBJ1-2, with D unresolved. The CDR3 totals 13 residues. Germline assignment: CDR1 KGHSH and CDR2 LQKENI. Trimming shortened V by 6 bases and J by 3 bases, and 11 bases separated the two germline ends.

This clonotype was detected only a few times. This chain connects TRBV28 to TRBJ2-1; D perhaps matches TRBD2 (6 bases). Germline lookup yields CDR1 MDHEN and CDR2 SYDVKM. The ends were cut back, 5 bases at V and 5 bases at J, with 10 bases in the middle. The CDR3 spans 13 residues. CDR3 sequence reads: CASSPGTDNEQFF. In nucleotides, the CDR3 is TGTGCCAGCAGTCCTGGGACTGACAATGAGCAGTTCTTC.

This chain links TRBV29-1 with TRBJ1-4; D not resolved. The CDR3 runs 13 residues. Trimming took 5 bases from V and 1 from J, leaving 8 bases between them. Germline V CDR1 and CDR2: SQVTM, ANQGSEA. In nucleotides, the CDR3 is TGCAGCGTTCGGAGACTAACTAATGAAAAACTGTTTTTT. Translated: CSVRRLTNEKLFF.

The V gene is TRBV27, the J gene TRBJ2-7, with 8 bases lining up with TRBD1. In germline, CDR1 is MNHEY, CDR2 SMNVEV (reference sequence). Losses at the gene ends were 8 bases for V and 4 bases for J; bases not matched to a gene: 16. The CDR3 runs 16 residues. DNA for the CDR3: TGTGCCAGCGATACCGCCGGGACAGGCAATTTTTACGAGCAGTACTTC. The encoded protein is CASDTAGTGNFYEQYF.

This clonotype has at least ten counts. V gene TRBV10-2 combines with J gene TRBJ2-5; 12 bases are shared with TRBD1. Trimming at V came to 10 bases and at J to 5 bases, leaving 5 bases not matched to a gene. The CDR3 consists of 13 residues. Germline values: CDR1 WSHSY, CDR2 SAAADI. The DNA for the CDR3 is TGCGCCACCCGGGACAGGGGGCTTGAGACCCAGTACTTC. Translating it yields CATRDRGLETQYF.

This clonotype showed up just a few times. V and J are TRBV4-2 and TRBJ2-7, with D perhaps matching TRBD1 (6 bases). The V and J ends lost 0 bases and 8 bases respectively, with 17 bases between them. The CDR3 is 15 amino acids. Germline values: CDR1 LGHNA, CDR2 YNFKEQ. CDR3 loop: CASSQDPGHPYQQYF. The CDR3 DNA reads as TGTGCCAGCAGCCAAGATCCGGGACACCCTTACCAGCAGTACTTC.

This clonotype was seen at least ten times. This rearrangement joins TRBV12-3 or TRBV12-4 to TRBJ2-3, with D possibly being TRBD2 (6 bases). V gave up 7 bases and J gave up 4 bases, with 21 bases separating them. CDR3 length: 16 amino acids. CDR3 residues: CASTPSIGSYADTQYF. The CDR3 nucleotides read TGTGCCAGCACCCCGTCTATCGGGAGTTATGCAGATACGCAGTATTTT.

This clonotype was observed a handful of times. The chain combines TRBV28 with TRBJ1-5; 8 bases are shared with TRBD1. J was trimmed by 1 base and V by 7 bases; bases with no gene match: 12. CDR1 and CDR2 (germline): MDHEN, SYDVKM. The CDR3 has 17 residues. CDR3: CASIFVRGLGSNQPQHF. The CDR3 DNA reads TGTGCCAGCATTTTTGTCAGGGGGCTAGGGAGCAATCAGCCCCAGCATTTT. Based on the CDR3 plus reference TRBV28 and TRBJ1-5, the full variable domain is DVKVTQSSRYLVKRTGEKVFLECVQDMDHENMFWYRQDPGLGLRLIYFSYDVKMKEKGDIPEGYSVSREKKERFSLILESASTNQTSMYLCASIFVRGLGSNQPQHFGDGTRLSIL.

This clonotype was observed many times. The rearrangement joins TRBV20-1 to TRBJ2-1; 9 bases agree with TRBD2. V dropped 0 bases and J dropped 5; count of bases not matched to a gene: 8. The CDR3 covers 16 residues. Germline V gene sequence: CDR1 DFQATT, CDR2 SNEGSKA (reference sequence). The CDR3 reads CSARDRSGSNHNEQFF. The DNA of the CDR3 is TGCAGTGCTAGAGACCGTAGCGGGAGCAATCACAATGAGCAGTTCTTC.

V and J are TRBV6-2 or TRBV6-3 and TRBJ2-7; D is undetermined. The CDR3 is made up of 14 amino acids. From germline, CDR1 is MNHEY and CDR2 SVGEGT. Trimming took off 2 bases at V and 1 base at J, with 9 bases between the two ends. The CDR3 coding sequence is TGTGCCAGCAGTTACAACAGCTTTTCCTACGAGCAGTACTTC. Amino acid sequence: CASSYNSFSYEQYF.

This clonotype was observed at least ten times. J is TRBJ2-3 and V is TRBV20-1; the match to TRBD2 covers 9 bases. The CDR3 has 15 amino acids. The J segment lost 4 bases and the V segment lost 0 bases, leaving 5 bases of the junction unmatched. Germline CDR1 DFQATT, CDR2 SNEGSKA (reference sequence). The CDR3, as DNA: TGCAGTGCTAGAGAGGCGGCGGGAGGGCCAGATACGCAGTATTTT. Protein: CSAREAAGGPDTQYF.

This clonotype was detected only once. The chain is built from TRBV5-4 and TRBJ2-3, with D uncertain. Germline V gene lookup returns CDR1 SGHNT and CDR2 YYREEE (reference sequence). Trimming took 7 bases from V and 4 from J, leaving 13 bases between them. The CDR3 loop spans 13 amino acids. CDR3 sequence: CASRRTPPDTQYF. The CDR3 bases are TGTGCCAGCCGCAGGACCCCCCCAGATACGCAGTATTTT.

This clonotype was counted between two and nine times. The chain employs TRBV3-1 and TRBJ1-1; D is undetermined. V was cut by 0 bases and J by 7 bases, with 9 bases left in between. There are 13 residues in the CDR3. CDR1 LGHDT and CDR2 YNNKEL come from the germline V gene (reference sequence). CDR3 protein: CASSQDRAHEAFF. CDR3 nucleotide sequence: TGTGCCAGCAGCCAAGACCGTGCGCATGAAGCTTTCTTT.

The sample holds many counts of this clonotype. This sequence joins TRBV7-6 and TRBJ2-2; D uncertain. The V and J ends lost 2 bases and 5 bases respectively, with 6 bases between them. Germline CDR1 SGHVS, CDR2 FNYEAQ. This CDR3 is 13 amino acids long. The CDR3 reads CASSLTETGELFF. The CDR3 DNA follows: TGTGCCAGCAGCTTAACAGAGACCGGGGAGCTGTTTTTT.

J is TRBJ1-2 and V is TRBV28; D remains ambiguous. Germline V gene data show CDR1 as MDHEN and CDR2 as SYDVKM. The CDR3 is 13 amino acids. V was pared by 6 bases and J by 3 bases, with 11 bases between. This CDR3 reads CASSQMKDYGYTF. CDR3 nucleotide sequence: TGTGCCAGCAGCCAGATGAAAGACTATGGCTACACCTTC.